This T cell receptor (beta chain) was retrieved from a study of OX40 agonist ivuxolimab in advanced cancers. At the level of the study: A diagnosis of hepatocellular carcinoma, melanoma, renal cell or head and neck cancer was present in dose-escalation patients. Anti-PD-1, anti-PD-L1 or anti-CTLA-4 therapy given earlier was allowed, and 40% had some.

Repertoires were generated with immunoSEQ multiplex PCR, while TCRdb's copy carries only in-frame clones and drops some. This table holds roughly 74,000 clones, 94% found once. Germline loops: CDR1 MDHEN, CDR2 SYDVKM. V gave up 3 bases and J gave up 1 base, with 8 bases separating them. The CDR3 runs to 14 residues. This TCR derives from an adult with an advanced solid tumor such as melanoma, head and neck, liver or kidney cancer. The chain recombines TRBV28 with TRBJ2-3, with D hard to call. Sequences were derived from CD4+ or CD8+ T cells sorted from blood, sampled in a trial of the OX40 agonist ivuxolimab. CDR3 sequence reads: CASSLVSGTDTQYF. CDR3 DNA: TGTGCCAGCAGTTTGGTCTCTGGCACAGATACGCAGTATTTT.